A selection of T cell receptor beta chains follows, all from one sample in a study of shared clonotypes between healthy human individuals. Here immunoSEQ multiplex PCR was the method, and the copy in TCRdb shows in-frame clones only, minus some. The sample carries 450,000 to 500,000 clones, 70% to 85% recorded once. The material sequenced was PBMCs. The receptors derive from a woman aged 40 to 50 in good health. Some clones in this sample may be carry-over from other donors' samples. Each CDR3 is given with its conserved first and last residue. The D gene is left open where the match is weak.

j_call v_call d_call cdr3_aa cdr3_nt
TRBJ1-3 TRBV7-9 . CASSSSLSGNTIYF TGTGCCAGCAGCTCCAGCCTCTCTGGAAACACCATATATTTT
TRBJ2-7 TRBV7-6 TRBD2 CASSLVELAASYEQYF TGTGCCAGCAGCTTAGTCGAGCTAGCGGCCTCCTACGAGCAGTACTTC
TRBJ2-1 TRBV27 . CASSLSGLFYNEQFF TGTGCCAGCAGTTTATCCGGACTATTTTACAATGAGCAGTTCTTC
TRBJ2-7 TRBV5-4 TRBD1 CASSRRWDRASGEQYF TGTGCCAGCAGCCGCAGATGGGACAGGGCCTCCGGGGAGCAGTACTTC
TRBJ1-2 TRBV28 . CASSSSDNYGYTF TGTGCCAGCAGTTCCTCAGACAACTATGGCTACACCTTC
TRBJ2-3 TRBV11-2 . CASSLVKGKITDTQYF TGTGCCAGCAGCTTAGTCAAGGGGAAGATCACAGATACGCAGTATTTT
TRBJ2-7 TRBV19 . CASSMTGREQYF TGTGCCAGTAGTATGACGGGGCGCGAGCAGTACTTC
TRBJ2-3 TRBV5-5 . CASSVTSRVGDTQYF TGTGCCAGCAGCGTAACTAGCCGCGTAGGAGATACGCAGTATTTT
TRBJ2-7 TRBV7-8 . CASSLEELGATYEQYF TGTGCCAGCAGCTTAGAGGAGTTAGGAGCGACTTACGAGCAGTACTTC
TRBJ2-2 TRBV28 . CASSLRTTAGELFF TGTGCCAGCAGTTTGAGGACTACGGCGGGGGAGCTGTTTTTT
TRBJ1-1 TRBV2 . CASSVEGNTEAFF TGTGCCAGCAGTGTAGAAGGGAACACTGAAGCTTTCTTT